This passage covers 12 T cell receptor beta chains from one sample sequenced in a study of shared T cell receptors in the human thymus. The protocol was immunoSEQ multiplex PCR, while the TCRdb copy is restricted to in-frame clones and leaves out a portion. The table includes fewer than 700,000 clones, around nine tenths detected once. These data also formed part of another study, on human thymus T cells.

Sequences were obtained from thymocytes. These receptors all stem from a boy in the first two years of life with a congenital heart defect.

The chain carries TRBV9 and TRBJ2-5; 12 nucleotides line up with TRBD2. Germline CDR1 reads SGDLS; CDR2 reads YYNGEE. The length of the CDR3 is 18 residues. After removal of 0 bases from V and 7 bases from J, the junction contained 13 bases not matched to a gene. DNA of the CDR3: TGTGCCAGCAGCGTAGGTGGAGAGGGACTAGCGGGTGGGGCGACCCAGTACTTC. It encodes CASSVGGEGLAGGATQYF.

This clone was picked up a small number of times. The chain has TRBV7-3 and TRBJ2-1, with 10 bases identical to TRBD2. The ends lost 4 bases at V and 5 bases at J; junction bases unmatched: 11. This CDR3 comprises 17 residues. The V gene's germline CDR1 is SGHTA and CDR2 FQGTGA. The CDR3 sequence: CASSSGAGAGGDNEQFF. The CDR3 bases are TGTGCCAGCAGCTCTGGGGCGGGAGCGGGAGGGGACAATGAGCAGTTCTTC.

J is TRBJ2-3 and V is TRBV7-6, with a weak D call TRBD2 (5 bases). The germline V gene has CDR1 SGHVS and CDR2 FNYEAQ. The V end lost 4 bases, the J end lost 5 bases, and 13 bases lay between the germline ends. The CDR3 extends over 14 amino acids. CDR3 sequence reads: CASSSPEGIDTQYF. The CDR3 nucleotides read TGTGCCAGCAGCTCACCCGAGGGAATAGATACGCAGTATTTT.

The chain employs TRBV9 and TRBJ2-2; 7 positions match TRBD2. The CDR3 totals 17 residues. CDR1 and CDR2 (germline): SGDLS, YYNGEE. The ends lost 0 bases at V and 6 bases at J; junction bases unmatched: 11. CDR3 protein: CASSVAGLADSPGELFF. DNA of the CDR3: TGTGCCAGCAGCGTAGCTGGGCTAGCGGACTCTCCCGGGGAGCTGTTTTTT.

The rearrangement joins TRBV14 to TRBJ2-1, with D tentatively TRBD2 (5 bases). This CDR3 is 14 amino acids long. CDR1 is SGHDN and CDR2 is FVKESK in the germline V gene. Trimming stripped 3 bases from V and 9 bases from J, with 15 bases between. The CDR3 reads CASSHSLGVCEQFF. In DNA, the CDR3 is TGTGCCAGCAGCCATTCACTAGGAGTGTGTGAGCAGTTCTTC.

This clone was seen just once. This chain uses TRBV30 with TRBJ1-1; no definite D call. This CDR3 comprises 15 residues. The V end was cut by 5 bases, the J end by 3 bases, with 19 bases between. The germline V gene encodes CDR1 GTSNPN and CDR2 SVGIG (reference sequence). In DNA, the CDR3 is TGTGCCTGGGCGTGTGGAGGAGGCGGGGACACTGAAGCTTTCTTT. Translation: CAWACGGGGDTEAFF.

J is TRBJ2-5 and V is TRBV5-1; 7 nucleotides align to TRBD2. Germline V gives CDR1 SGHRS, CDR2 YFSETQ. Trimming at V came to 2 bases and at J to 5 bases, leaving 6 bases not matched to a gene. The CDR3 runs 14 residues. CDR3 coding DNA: TGCGCCAGCAGCTTACTAGCGTCAAGGGAGACCCAGTACTTC. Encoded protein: CASSLLASRETQYF.

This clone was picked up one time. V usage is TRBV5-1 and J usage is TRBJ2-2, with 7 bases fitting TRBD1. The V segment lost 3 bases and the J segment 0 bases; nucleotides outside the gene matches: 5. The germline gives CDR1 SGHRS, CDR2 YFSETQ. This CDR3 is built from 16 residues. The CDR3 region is CASSSTGKANTGELFF. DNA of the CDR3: TGCGCCAGCAGCTCGACAGGGAAGGCGAACACCGGGGAGCTGTTTTTT.

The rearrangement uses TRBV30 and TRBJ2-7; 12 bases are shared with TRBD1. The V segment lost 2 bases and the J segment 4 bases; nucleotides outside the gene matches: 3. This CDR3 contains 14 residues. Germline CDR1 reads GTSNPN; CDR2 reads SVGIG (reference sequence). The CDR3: CAWSWGQGAYEQYF. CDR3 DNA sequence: TGTGCCTGGAGTTGGGGACAGGGGGCTTACGAGCAGTACTTC.

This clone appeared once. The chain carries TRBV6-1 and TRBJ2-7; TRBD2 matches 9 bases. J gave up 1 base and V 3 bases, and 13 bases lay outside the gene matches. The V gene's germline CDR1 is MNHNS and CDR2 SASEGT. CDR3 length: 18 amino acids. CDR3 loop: CASSEIWREGLGSYEQYF. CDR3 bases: TGTGCCAGCAGTGAGATATGGCGGGAGGGCCTCGGATCCTACGAGCAGTACTTC.

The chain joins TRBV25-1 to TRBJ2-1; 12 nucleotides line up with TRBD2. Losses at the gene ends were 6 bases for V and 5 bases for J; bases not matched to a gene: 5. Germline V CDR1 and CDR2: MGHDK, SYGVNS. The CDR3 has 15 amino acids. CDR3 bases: TGTGCCAGCAGAGGACTAGCGGGACCTCACAATGAGCAGTTCTTC. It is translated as CASRGLAGPHNEQFF.

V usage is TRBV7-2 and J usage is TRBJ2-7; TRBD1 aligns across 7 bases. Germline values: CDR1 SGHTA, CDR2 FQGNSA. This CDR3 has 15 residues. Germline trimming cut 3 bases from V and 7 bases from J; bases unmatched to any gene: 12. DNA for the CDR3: TGTGCCAGCAGCTTCCCCCCGCAGGGGGTACGGGAGCAGTACTTC. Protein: CASSFPPQGVREQYF.